This T cell receptor (beta chain) was found in a study of blood T cell repertoires in COVID-19 (TCRdb year 2020). Background for the entire study: The collaborator samples originated in the United States, Italy and Spain and spanned the acute and convalescent phases of COVID-19. Where available, HLA class I and class II types were obtained from metadata supplied by the sample provider rather than from assay-based typing. The samples were drawn from two sources: the first 160 participants of the ongoing ImmuneRACE study, and 1,200 or so subjects contributed by 6 global collaborators. A freely available public database, intended as a resource for researchers studying the immune response to SARS-CoV-2, is where the repertoires were released. The material from the prospective study consisted of cDNA or gDNA derived from T cells, B-cell-depleted T cells, or PBMCs. Deeply sampled blood TCRbeta repertoires from subjects exposed to, actively infected with, or recovered from COVID-19 were included in the dataset. Nearly every sample came with metadata listing a de-identified subject ID, COVID-19 status, age in years and sex.

Participants in the prospective study were aged about 18 to 100 years, lived in over 20 United States geographic areas, and enrolled through a virtual design. To assign participants to cohorts, the prospective study relied on clinical history that participants themselves reported in a screening survey and a study questionnaire. ImmuneRACE Cohort 3 recovered participants were defined by two consecutive negative NP/OP PCR tests, healthcare professional clearance, or symptom resolution. In the prospective study, mobile phlebotomists collected whole blood, serum and a nasopharyngeal or oropharyngeal swab from each participant. Additional blood draws and questionnaires over an approximately 2-month period could optionally be provided by prospective study participants. Before DNA extraction, blood samples from the prospective study were shipped at room temperature or frozen. Including cysteine and phenylalanine, the CDR3 has 14 amino acids. Here the CDR3 DNA is all that survives: 42 bases in frame from base 1. A distance of 14 bases separates the germline ends of V and J, which lose 2 bases and 9 bases respectively. Per the germline V gene (reference sequence), SEHNR is the CDR1 and FQNEAQ is the CDR2.

The paper as a whole reports these results and caveats: Clinical and demographic metadata were provided uncurated, with the amount varying by source and participant.

TCRbeta CDR3 regions were amplified from genomic DNA using the immunoSEQ Assay, a bias-controlled multiplex PCR. The source study handled its data this way. Within the assay, amplification of reference gene primers was used to estimate how many nucleated cells each sample contained. Sequence reads were collapsed and filtered to measure the absolute abundance of every unique TCRbeta CDR3 rearrangement. For each sample, productive Simpson clonality was calculated as the square root of Simpson's diversity index over productive rearrangements. The table was pulled from immuneACCESS by TCRdb, which kept in-frame rearrangements only. Such tables lose some clones; where checked, under half of the loss comes from unresolved V genes, and the rest has no known cause. Clone size and V and J calls were adopted from that table, with D and trimming inferred from the DNA. The sample yields around 390,000 clones; 87% were counted once. The top ten clones comprise roughly 9.4% of the sample.

Comment on this clone: Its antigen is still unknown. Within one base of it there is no much larger clone, and no base qualities were kept.

Sequencing was carried out using PBMCs or T cells enriched from blood (not recorded which). Recombination connected TRBV7-9 to TRBJ2-1; no D segment can be confidently identified. This receptor was obtained from a woman between 50 and 59 years old who had recovered from COVID-19. The sequence in DNA is TGTGCCAGCAGCTTAAATTCCGCGCCCGCTGAGCAGTTCTTC. Its amino acids are CASSLNSAPAEQFF.